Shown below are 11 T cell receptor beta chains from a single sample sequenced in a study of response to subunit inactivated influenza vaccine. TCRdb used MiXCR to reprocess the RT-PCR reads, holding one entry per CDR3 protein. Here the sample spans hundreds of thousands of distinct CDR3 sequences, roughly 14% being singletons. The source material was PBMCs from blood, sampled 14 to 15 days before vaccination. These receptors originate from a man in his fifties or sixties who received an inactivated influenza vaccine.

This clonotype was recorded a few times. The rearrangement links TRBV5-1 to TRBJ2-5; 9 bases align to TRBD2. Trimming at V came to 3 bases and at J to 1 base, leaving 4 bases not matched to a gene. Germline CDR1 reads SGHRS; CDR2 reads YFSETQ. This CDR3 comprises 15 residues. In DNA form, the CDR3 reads TGCGCCAGCAGCTCTAGCGGGACCCTCCAAGAGACCCAGTACTTC. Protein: CASSSSGTLQETQYF.

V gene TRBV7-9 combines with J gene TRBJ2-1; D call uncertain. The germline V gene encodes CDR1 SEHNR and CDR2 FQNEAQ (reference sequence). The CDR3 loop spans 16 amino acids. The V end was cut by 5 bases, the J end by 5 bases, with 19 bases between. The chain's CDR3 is CASSPRKTEKDNEQFF. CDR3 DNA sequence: TGTGCCAGCAGCCCCCGTAAGACGGAGAAAGACAATGAGCAGTTCTTC.

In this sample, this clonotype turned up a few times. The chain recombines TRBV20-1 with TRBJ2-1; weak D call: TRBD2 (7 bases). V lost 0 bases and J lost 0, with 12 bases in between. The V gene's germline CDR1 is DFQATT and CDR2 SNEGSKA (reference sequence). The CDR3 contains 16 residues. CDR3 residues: CSARDGGGGSYNEQFF. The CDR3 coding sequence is TGCAGTGCTAGAGATGGGGGAGGGGGCTCCTACAATGAGCAGTTCTTC.

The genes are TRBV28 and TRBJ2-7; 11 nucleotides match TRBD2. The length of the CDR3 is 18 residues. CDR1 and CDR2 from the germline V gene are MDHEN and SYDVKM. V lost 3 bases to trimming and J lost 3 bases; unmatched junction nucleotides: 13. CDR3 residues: CASSFASGGLGPLYEQYF. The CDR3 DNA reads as TGTGCCAGCAGTTTCGCTAGCGGGGGGTTAGGTCCCCTCTACGAGCAGTACTTC.

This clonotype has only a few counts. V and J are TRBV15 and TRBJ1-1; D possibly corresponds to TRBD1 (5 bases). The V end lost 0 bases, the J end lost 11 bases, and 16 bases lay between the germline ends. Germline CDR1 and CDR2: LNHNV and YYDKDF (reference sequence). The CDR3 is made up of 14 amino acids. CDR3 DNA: TGTGCCACCAGCAGAGATCTAGTACAGGAAATGGCTTTCTTT. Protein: CATSRDLVQEMAFF. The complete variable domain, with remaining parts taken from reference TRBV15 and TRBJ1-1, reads DAMVIQNPRYQVTQFGKPVTLSCSQTLNHNVMYWYQQKSSQAPKLLFHYYDKDFNNEADTPDNFQSRRPNTSFCFLDIRSPGLGDTAMYLCATSRDLVQEMAFFGQGTRLTVV.

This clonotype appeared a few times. The CDR3 loop reads CASSFGPAGGTGELFF. In nucleotides, the CDR3 is TGCGCCAGCAGCTTCGGGCCGGCGGGGGGTACCGGGGAGCTGTTTTTT. This chain connects TRBV5-1 to TRBJ2-2; 8 positions match TRBD2. This CDR3 spans 16 amino acids. Per germline, CDR1 SGHRS and CDR2 YFSETQ. Trimming removed 2 bases from V and 5 bases from J; junction bases left unmatched: 8.

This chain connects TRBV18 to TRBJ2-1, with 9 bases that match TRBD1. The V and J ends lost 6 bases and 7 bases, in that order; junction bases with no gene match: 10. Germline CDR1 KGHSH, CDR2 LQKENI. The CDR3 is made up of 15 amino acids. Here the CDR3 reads CASSPLRTGVNEQFF. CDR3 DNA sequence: TGTGCCAGCTCCCCCCTTCGGACAGGGGTGAATGAGCAGTTCTTC.

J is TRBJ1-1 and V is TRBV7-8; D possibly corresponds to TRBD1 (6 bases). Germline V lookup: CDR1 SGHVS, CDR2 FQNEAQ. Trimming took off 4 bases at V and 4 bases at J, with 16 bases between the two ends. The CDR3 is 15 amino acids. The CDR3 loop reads CASSSQAVGGTEAFF. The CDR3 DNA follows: TGTGCCAGCAGCTCGCAGGCCGTAGGGGGCACTGAAGCTTTCTTT. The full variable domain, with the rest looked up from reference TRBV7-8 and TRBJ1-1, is GAGVSQSPRYKVAKRGQDVALRCDPISGHVSLFWYQQALGQGPEFLTYFQNEAQLDKSGLPSDRFFAERPEGSVSTLKIQRTQQEDSAVYLCASSSQAVGGTEAFFGQGTRLTVV.

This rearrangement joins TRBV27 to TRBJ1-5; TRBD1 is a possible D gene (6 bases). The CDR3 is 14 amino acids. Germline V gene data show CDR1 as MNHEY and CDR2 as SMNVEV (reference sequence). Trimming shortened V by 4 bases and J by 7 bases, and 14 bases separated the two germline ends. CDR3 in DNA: TGTGCCAGCAGTTCCTACAGGGAAGGACAGCCCCAGCATTTT. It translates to CASSSYREGQPQHF.

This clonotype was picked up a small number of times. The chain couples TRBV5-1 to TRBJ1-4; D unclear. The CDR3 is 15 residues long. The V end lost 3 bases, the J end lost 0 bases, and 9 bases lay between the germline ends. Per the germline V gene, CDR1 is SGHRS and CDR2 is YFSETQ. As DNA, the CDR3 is TGCGCCAGCAGCTATCAGAGAGCAACTAATGAAAAACTGTTTTTT. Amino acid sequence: CASSYQRATNEKLFF.

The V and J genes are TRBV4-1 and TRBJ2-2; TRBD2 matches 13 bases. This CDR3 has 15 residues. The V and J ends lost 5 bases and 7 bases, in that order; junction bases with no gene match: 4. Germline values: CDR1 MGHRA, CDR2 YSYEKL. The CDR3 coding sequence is TGCGCCAGCAGCTCCGGACTAGCGGGGGTCGGGGAGCTGTTTTTT. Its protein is CASSSGLAGVGELFF.